A selection of T cell receptor beta chains follows, all from one sample in a study of PD-1 blockade in classical Hodgkin lymphoma. Data came from immunoSEQ multiplex PCR; TCRdb stores just in-frame clones and leaves some out. The repertoire holds roughly 60,000 clones, about 90% seen once, with approximately 10% in the top ten. The material sequenced was peripheral blood mononuclear cells (PBMCs), taken before the fourth cycle of nivolumab. The receptors derive from a human donor with classical Hodgkin lymphoma. Each CDR3 is given without its conserved first and last residue. Fields, in order: V gene, J gene, D gene, CDR3 protein. A D gene is named only where the DNA matches it firmly.

>TRBV10-3|TRBJ2-7|-
AISESRWESYEQY
>TRBV6-6|TRBJ2-3|TRBD2
ASSLAGGLTDTQY
>TRBV5-6|TRBJ2-2|-
ASSLVRALGVF
>TRBV2|TRBJ1-3|-
ASTSGYGNTIY
>TRBV9|TRBJ1-1|TRBD1
ASSVGGGGGNTEAF
>TRBV29-1|TRBJ1-1|TRBD1
SVEDRVGTGMYRGDTEAF
>TRBV7-8|TRBJ2-1|TRBD2
ASSLGPGRGLSYNEQF
>TRBV6-1|TRBJ1-1|-
ASSEFGGTEAF
>TRBV6-1|TRBJ1-4|TRBD1
ASSEGRDREREKLF
>TRBV6-1|TRBJ1-2|TRBD1
ASSGVSDRADIYGYT
>TRBV7-9|TRBJ1-2|-
ASSLVWEDGYT
>TRBV30|TRBJ2-3|TRBD2
AWRGPAGAQSTQY
>TRBV2|TRBJ2-3|TRBD2
ASMERGVRDTQY
>TRBV27|TRBJ1-1|-
ASNTINRGQTEAF
>TRBV13|TRBJ2-7|-
ATAEYQGTDYEQY
>TRBV27|TRBJ1-5|-
ASSPRPLNPNQPQH
>TRBV25-1|TRBJ1-2|-
ASSTAIYGYT
>TRBV6-5|-|-
ASSYGLPYEQY
>TRBV28|TRBJ2-3|TRBD2
ASSSPAGEGTDTQY
>TRBV29-1|TRBJ1-2|TRBD1
SVGPTGNYGYT
>TRBV4-2|TRBJ1-3|-
ASSHDSISGNTIY
>TRBV7-9|TRBJ2-7|-
ASSPPSRAPYEQY
>TRBV28|TRBJ2-7|-
ASSPYYEQY
>TRBV6-5|TRBJ2-5|TRBD1
ASSYTTGNQETQY
>TRBV6-5|TRBJ2-5|-
ASSYGETQY
>TRBV19|TRBJ1-5|-
ASNLRTDQPQH
>TRBV21-1|TRBJ2-2|-
ASGTGELF
>TRBV2|TRBJ1-2|-
ASSEADGYT
>TRBV7-9|TRBJ1-6|-
ASRRDSNNSPLH
>TRBV29-1|TRBJ1-3|-
SVPDGNTIY
>TRBV19|TRBJ1-1|-
ASSKSMNTEAF